This T cell receptor beta chain was retrieved from a study of cytomegalovirus exposure and HLA in healthy donors. The CDR3 has 15 residues. CDR1 is LNHNV, CDR2 YYDKDF, per germline (reference sequence). V was clipped by 1 base and J by 8 bases, with 14 bases between them. General study findings and limits: Cytomegalovirus-associated TCR beta chains were listed, numbering 150 to 200. Indistinguishable V segments, including TRBV6-2 and TRBV6-3, were excluded.

PCR involved 60 Vbeta and 13 Jbeta primers. Here immunoSEQ multiplex PCR was the method, and the copy in TCRdb shows in-frame clones only, minus some. The data show 150,000 to 200,000 clones, 81% seen once. This clone showed up just a few times. Antigen specificity is unknown. The TCR comes from a man between 45 and 60 years old in good health and CMV-seronegative. The specimen was PBMCs. The rearrangement uses TRBV15 and TRBJ1-4; D is ambiguous. CDR3 bases: TGTGCCACCAGCAGAGGGAGCGGGGAAGGAGAAAAACTGTTTTTT. Protein sequence: CATSRGSGEGEKLFF.